Following are 17 T cell receptor beta chains from one sample sequenced in a study of cytomegalovirus exposure and HLA in healthy donors. This PCR relied on a set of 60 Vbeta primers and 13 Jbeta primers. Sequencing was performed with immunoSEQ multiplex PCR; in TCRdb, only in-frame clones are kept and a portion is missing. The repertoire has about 260,000 clones, 65% to 85% of them found once; the top ten carry under 2.5%. Sequencing used PBMCs. The receptors were sampled from a female donor in good health and CMV-seronegative.

A few counts support this clone. The chain is built from TRBV15 and TRBJ1-2, with 9 bases lining up with TRBD1. The germline CDR1 and CDR2 sequences are LNHNV and YYDKDF (reference sequence). CDR3 length: 17 amino acids. The V segment lost 1 base and the J segment 0 bases; nucleotides outside the gene matches: 6. The CDR3 region is CATSRAGTGLSNYGYTF. The CDR3 DNA is TGTGCCACCAGCAGAGCCGGGACAGGGCTCTCTAACTATGGCTACACCTTC.

CDR3 loop: CASSARARGNTEAFF. CDR3 sequence (DNA): TGCGCCAGCAGCGCCCGGGCGCGGGGAAACACTGAAGCTTTCTTT. The chain carries TRBV5-1 and TRBJ1-1; D is unresolved. V was clipped by 4 bases and J by 2 bases, with 15 bases between them. CDR1 SGHRS and CDR2 YFSETQ come from the germline V gene. The CDR3 runs 15 residues.

This clone was counted between two and nine times. The chain couples TRBV25-1 to TRBJ2-7; TRBD2 matches 9 bases. CDR1 is MGHDK and CDR2 is SYGVNS in the germline V gene. The CDR3 spans 15 residues. After removal of 3 bases from V and 2 bases from J, the junction contained 5 bases not matched to a gene. Here the CDR3 DNA reads TGTGCCAGCAGTGATTGGCGGGAGGGCCCCTACGAGCAGTACTTC. Its protein is CASSDWREGPYEQYF.

This clone was seen more than once but under ten times. This chain joins TRBV6-5 and TRBJ1-2, with TRBD1 as a possible D gene (5 bases). Germline CDR1 and CDR2: MNHEY and SVGAGI. The CDR3 runs 14 residues. V was cut by 2 bases and J by 1 base, with 8 bases left in between. CDR3 sequence (DNA): TGTGCCAGCAGTTACGTTCAGGGTAACTATGGCTACACCTTC. Translated, it gives CASSYVQGNYGYTF.

CDR3 residues: CASSVGEGLAGDEQFF. The CDR3 DNA follows: TGTGCCAGCAGCGTAGGGGAGGGACTAGCGGGAGATGAGCAGTTCTTC. The V and J genes are TRBV9 and TRBJ2-1; 14 bases are a match to TRBD2. This CDR3 comprises 16 residues. The germline gives CDR1 SGDLS, CDR2 YYNGEE. Losses at the gene ends were 0 bases for V and 8 bases for J; bases not matched to a gene: 4.

The J gene is TRBJ2-3, the V gene TRBV11-3; perhaps TRBD2 as D (5 bases). The CDR3 loop spans 16 amino acids. Germline V gene sequence: CDR1 SGHNT, CDR2 YENEEA. The germline V and J ends were trimmed by 1 base and 0 bases, with 11 bases remaining between them. In DNA, the CDR3 is TGTGCCAGCAGCTTAGTGTCGGGATCTAGCACAGATACGCAGTATTTT. This encodes CASSLVSGSSTDTQYF.

The chain has TRBV28 and TRBJ2-5; 7 bases are a match to TRBD1. The ends lost 5 bases at V and 4 bases at J; junction bases unmatched: 16. CDR3 length: 17 amino acids. The V gene's germline CDR1 is MDHEN and CDR2 SYDVKM. The chain's CDR3 is CASSTTGQSLLRETQYF. DNA for the CDR3: TGTGCCAGCAGTACCACGGGACAGAGTCTATTGAGAGAGACCCAGTACTTC.

This chain uses TRBV25-1 with TRBJ2-3, with D uncertain. The V gene lost 6 bases and the J gene lost 2 bases, with 9 bases spanning the gap. Germline V gives CDR1 MGHDK, CDR2 SYGVNS. The CDR3 loop spans 13 amino acids. The CDR3 protein is CASSPSYTDTQYF. CDR3 nucleotide sequence: TGTGCCAGCAGCCCCAGTTACACAGATACGCAGTATTTT.

The gene calls are TRBV2 and TRBJ2-5, with TRBD1 matching over 7 bases. CDR1 and CDR2 (germline): SNHLY, FYNNEI. CDR3 length equals 15 residues. V lost 5 bases, J lost 4 bases, and 10 bases stayed unmatched. The CDR3 nucleotides read TGTGCCAGCAGTCAAAAGACAGGGATTGGAGAGACCCAGTACTTC. Translation gives CASSQKTGIGETQYF.

The rearrangement joins TRBV6-5 to TRBJ2-7, with D perhaps matching TRBD2 (6 bases). The CDR3 contains 14 residues. V lost 6 bases and J lost 0, with 12 bases in between. The germline CDR1 and CDR2 sequences are MNHEY and SVGAGI. CDR3 nucleotide sequence: TGTGCCAGCAGGGCTAGCGCCTACTCCTACGAGCAGTACTTC. Amino acid sequence: CASRASAYSYEQYF.

This clone was seen more than once but under ten times. The genes are TRBV2 and TRBJ2-1; TRBD2 agrees at 8 bases. The CDR3 is 14 residues long. From germline, CDR1 is SNHLY and CDR2 FYNNEI. V lost 6 bases, J lost 6 bases, and 7 bases stayed unmatched. CDR3 residues: CASRAREGPNEQFF. CDR3 in DNA: TGTGCCAGCAGGGCACGGGAGGGGCCCAATGAGCAGTTCTTC.

The rearrangement links TRBV9 to TRBJ1-4; unclear D gene. Trimming removed 0 bases from V and 10 bases from J, with 10 bases in between. In germline, CDR1 is SGDLS, CDR2 YYNGEE. The CDR3 length is 13 residues. DNA for the CDR3: TGTGCCAGCAGCGTAGAGGGAGAGGGAAAACTGTTTTTT. Its translation is CASSVEGEGKLFF.

This clone was seen more than once but under ten times. V is TRBV7-8 and J is TRBJ1-5; D ambiguous. Trimming stripped 1 base from V and 9 bases from J, with 13 bases between. The germline V gene has CDR1 SGHVS and CDR2 FQNEAQ. The CDR3 has 14 amino acids. The CDR3 region has the DNA TGTGCCAGCAGCTTAGGACTCCTGAAGTGGCCCCAGCATTTT. Translation: CASSLGLLKWPQHF. Drawing the rest from reference TRBV7-8 and TRBJ1-5, the complete variable domain is GAGVSQSPRYKVAKRGQDVALRCDPISGHVSLFWYQQALGQGPEFLTYFQNEAQLDKSGLPSDRFFAERPEGSVSTLKIQRTQQEDSAVYLCASSLGLLKWPQHFGDGTRLSIL.

This clone has only a few counts. V usage is TRBV6-1 and J usage is TRBJ2-2; 8 bases match TRBD1. Germline V gene data show CDR1 as MNHNS and CDR2 as SASEGT. This CDR3 spans 15 amino acids. The J segment lost 3 bases and the V segment lost 6 bases, leaving 6 bases of the junction unmatched. This CDR3 is CASRSRQGYTGELFF. In DNA, the CDR3 is TGTGCCAGCAGAAGCCGACAGGGGTACACCGGGGAGCTGTTTTTT.

The V and J genes are TRBV27 and TRBJ2-7; D remains ambiguous. The CDR3 loop spans 14 amino acids. Trimming took off 6 bases at V and 0 bases at J, with 12 bases between the two ends. Per germline, CDR1 MNHEY and CDR2 SMNVEV (reference sequence). The CDR3 sequence is CASSHIDTSYEQYF. For the CDR3, the DNA is TGTGCCAGCAGCCACATCGACACCTCCTACGAGCAGTACTTC.

The chain has TRBV5-1 and TRBJ2-2; no firm D call. Germline V gene data show CDR1 as SGHRS and CDR2 as YFSETQ. The CDR3 length is 14 residues. Between the trimmed V and J ends, which lost 3 bases and 5 bases, there was a span of 11 bases. The CDR3 coding sequence is TGCGCCAGCAGCTCTGAACAGTGGACCGGGGAGCTGTTTTTT. Protein product: CASSSEQWTGELFF.

The chain combines TRBV5-1 with TRBJ2-2, with TRBD2 matching over 8 bases. Per the germline V gene, CDR1 is SGHRS and CDR2 is YFSETQ. The CDR3 has 15 amino acids. The J segment lost 7 bases and the V segment lost 2 bases, leaving 7 bases of the junction unmatched. CDR3: CASSFLAGGHGELFF. CDR3 DNA: TGCGCCAGCAGCTTCCTAGCGGGCGGGCACGGGGAGCTGTTTTTT.